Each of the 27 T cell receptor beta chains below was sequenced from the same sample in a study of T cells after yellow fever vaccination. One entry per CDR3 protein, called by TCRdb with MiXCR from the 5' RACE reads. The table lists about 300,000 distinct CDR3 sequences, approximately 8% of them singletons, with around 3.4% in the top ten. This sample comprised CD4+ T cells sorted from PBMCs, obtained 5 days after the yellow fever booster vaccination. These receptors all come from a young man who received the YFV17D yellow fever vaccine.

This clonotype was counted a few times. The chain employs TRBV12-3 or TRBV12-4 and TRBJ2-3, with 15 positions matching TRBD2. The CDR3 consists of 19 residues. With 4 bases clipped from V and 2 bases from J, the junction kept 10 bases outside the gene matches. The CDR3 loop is CASSSEGLAGGLYTDTQYF. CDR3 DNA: TGTGCCAGCAGTTCCGAAGGACTAGCGGGGGGGTTGTACACAGATACGCAGTATTTT.

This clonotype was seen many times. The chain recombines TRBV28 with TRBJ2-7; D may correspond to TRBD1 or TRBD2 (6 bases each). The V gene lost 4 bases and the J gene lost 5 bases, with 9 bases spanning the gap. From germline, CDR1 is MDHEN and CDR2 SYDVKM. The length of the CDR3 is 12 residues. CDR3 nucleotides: TGTGCCAGCAGTTGGGGGGCGAACGAGCAGTACGTC. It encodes CASSWGANEQYV.

The CDR3 loop reads CASRRSTGEVTGELFF. In DNA, the CDR3 is TGTGCCAGCAGGCGCTCTACAGGGGAAGTCACCGGGGAGCTGTTTTTT. The chain has TRBV27 and TRBJ2-2; 7 nucleotides agree with TRBD1. The junction had 11 bases not matched to a gene; V was cut back by 6 bases and J by 4 bases. The CDR3 covers 16 residues. Germline CDR1 and CDR2: MNHEY and SMNVEV (reference sequence).

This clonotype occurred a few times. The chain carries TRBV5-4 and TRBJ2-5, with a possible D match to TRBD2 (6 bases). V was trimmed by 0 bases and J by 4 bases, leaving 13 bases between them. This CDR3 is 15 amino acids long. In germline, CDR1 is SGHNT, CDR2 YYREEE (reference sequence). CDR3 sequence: CASSLDGAGGETQYF. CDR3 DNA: TGTGCCAGCAGCTTGGACGGGGCCGGGGGAGAGACCCAGTACTTC.

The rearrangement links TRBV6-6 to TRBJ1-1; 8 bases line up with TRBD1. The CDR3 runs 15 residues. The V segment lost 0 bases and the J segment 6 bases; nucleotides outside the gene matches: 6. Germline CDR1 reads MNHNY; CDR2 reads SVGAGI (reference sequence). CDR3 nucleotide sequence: TGTGCCAGCAGTTACTCAGCAGGGGGCTGGGCTGAAGCTTTCTTT. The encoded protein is CASSYSAGGWAEAFF.

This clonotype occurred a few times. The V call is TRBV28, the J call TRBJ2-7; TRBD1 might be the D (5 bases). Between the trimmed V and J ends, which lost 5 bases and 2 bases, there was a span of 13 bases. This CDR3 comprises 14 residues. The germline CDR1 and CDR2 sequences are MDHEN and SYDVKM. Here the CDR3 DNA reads TGTGCCAGCAGTAACGGGCAGGGAACCTACGAGCAGTACGTC. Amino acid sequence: CASSNGQGTYEQYV.

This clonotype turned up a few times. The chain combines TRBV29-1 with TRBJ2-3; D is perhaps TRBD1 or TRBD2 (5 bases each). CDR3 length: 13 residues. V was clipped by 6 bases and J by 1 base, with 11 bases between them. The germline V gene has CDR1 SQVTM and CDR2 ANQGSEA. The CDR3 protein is CSVGTPGTDTQYF. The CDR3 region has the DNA TGCAGCGTGGGGACGCCGGGCACAGATACGCAGTATTTT.

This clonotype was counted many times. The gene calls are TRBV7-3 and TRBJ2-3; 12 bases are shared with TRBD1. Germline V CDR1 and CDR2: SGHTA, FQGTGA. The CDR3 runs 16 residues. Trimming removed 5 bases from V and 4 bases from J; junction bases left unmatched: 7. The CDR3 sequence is CASSQPGQGAADTQYF. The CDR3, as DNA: TGTGCCAGCAGCCAGCCGGGACAGGGGGCGGCAGATACGCAGTATTTT. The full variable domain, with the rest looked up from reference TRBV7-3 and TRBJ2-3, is GAGVSQTPSNKVTEKGKYVELRCDPISGHTALYWYRQSLGQGPEFLIYFQGTGAADDSGLPNDRFFAVRPEGSVSTLKIQRTERGDSAVYLCASSQPGQGAADTQYFGPGTRLTVL.

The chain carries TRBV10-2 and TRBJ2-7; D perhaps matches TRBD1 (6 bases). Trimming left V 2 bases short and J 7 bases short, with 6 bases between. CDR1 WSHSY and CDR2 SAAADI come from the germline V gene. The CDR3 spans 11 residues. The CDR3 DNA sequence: TGCGCCAGCAGTGAGGACAGGGAGCAGTACTTC. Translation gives CASSEDREQYF.

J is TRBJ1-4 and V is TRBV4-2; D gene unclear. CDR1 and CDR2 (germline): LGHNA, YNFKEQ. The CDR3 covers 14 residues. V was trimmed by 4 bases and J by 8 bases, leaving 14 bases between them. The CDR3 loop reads CASSPSGKVEKLFF. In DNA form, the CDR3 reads TGTGCCAGCAGCCCATCCGGGAAGGTGGAAAAACTGTTTTTT.

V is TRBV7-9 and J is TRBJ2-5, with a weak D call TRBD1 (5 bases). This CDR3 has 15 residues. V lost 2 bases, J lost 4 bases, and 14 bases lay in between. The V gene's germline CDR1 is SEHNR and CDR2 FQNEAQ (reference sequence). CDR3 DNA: TGTGCCAGCAGCTTAAGTGGGTCTAGGGGAGAGACCCAGTACTTC. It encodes CASSLSGSRGETQYF.

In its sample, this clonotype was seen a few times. The chain's CDR3 is CSVASTENTEAFF. The CDR3, as DNA: TGCAGCGTCGCATCGACAGAGAACACTGAAGCTTTCTTT. The V and J genes are TRBV29-1 and TRBJ1-1; weak D call: TRBD1 (5 bases). This CDR3 comprises 13 residues. V was clipped by 6 bases and J by 1 base, with 12 bases between them. Per germline, CDR1 SQVTM and CDR2 ANQGSEA.

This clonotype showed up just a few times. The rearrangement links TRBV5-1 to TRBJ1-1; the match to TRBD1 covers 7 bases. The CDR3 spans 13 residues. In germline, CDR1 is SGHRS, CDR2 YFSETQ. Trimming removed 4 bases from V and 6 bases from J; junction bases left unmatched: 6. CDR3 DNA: TGCGCCAGCAGCCATCAGGGGGTCTCTGAAGCTTTCTTT. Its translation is CASSHQGVSEAFF. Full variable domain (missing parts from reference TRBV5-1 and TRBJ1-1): KAGVTQTPRYLIKTRGQQVTLSCSPISGHRSVSWYQQTPGQGLQFLFEYFSETQRNKGNFPGRFSGRQFSNSRSEMNVSTLELGDSALYLCASSHQGVSEAFFGQGTRLTVV.

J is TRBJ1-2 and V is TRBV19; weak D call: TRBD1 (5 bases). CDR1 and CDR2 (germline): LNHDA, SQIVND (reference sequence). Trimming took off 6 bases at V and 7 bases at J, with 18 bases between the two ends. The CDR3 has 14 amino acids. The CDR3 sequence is CASSTRGHGFGYTF. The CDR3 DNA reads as TGTGCCAGTAGCACCCGCGGACACGGTTTTGGCTACACCTTC.

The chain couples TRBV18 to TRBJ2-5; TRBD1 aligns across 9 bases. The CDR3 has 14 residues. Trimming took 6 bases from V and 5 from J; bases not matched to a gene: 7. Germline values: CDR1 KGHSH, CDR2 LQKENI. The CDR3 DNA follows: TGTGCCAGCTCCTGGACAGGGGTGCCGGAGACCCAGTACTTC. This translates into CASSWTGVPETQYF.

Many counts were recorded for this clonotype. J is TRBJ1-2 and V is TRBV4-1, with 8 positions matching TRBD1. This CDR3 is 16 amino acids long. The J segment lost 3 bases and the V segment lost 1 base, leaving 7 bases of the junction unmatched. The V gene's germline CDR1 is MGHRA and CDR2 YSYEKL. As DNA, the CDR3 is TGCGCCAGCAGCCAAGGGCGCGGCAGGGGGCACTATGGCTACACCTTC. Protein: CASSQGRGRGHYGYTF.

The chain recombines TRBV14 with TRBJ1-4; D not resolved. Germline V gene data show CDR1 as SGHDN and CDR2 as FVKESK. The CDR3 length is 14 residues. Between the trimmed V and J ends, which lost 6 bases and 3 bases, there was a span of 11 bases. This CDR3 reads CASSYSNSNEKLFF. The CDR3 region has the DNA TGTGCCAGCAGTTACAGTAACTCTAATGAAAAACTGTTTTTT.

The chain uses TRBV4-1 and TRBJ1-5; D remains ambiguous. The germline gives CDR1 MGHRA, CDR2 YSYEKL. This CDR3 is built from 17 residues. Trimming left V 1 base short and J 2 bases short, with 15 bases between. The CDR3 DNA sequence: TGCGCCAGCAGCCAAGTAGGAAGGTTGGAGGGCAATCAGCCCCAGCATTTT. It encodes CASSQVGRLEGNQPQHF.

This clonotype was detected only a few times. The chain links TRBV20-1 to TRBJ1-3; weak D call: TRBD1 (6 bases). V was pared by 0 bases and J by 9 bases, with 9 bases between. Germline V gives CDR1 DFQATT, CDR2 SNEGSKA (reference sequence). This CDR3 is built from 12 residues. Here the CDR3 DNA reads TGCAGTGCTAGAGAAGGGGGTGGCACCATATATTTT. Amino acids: CSAREGGGTIYF.

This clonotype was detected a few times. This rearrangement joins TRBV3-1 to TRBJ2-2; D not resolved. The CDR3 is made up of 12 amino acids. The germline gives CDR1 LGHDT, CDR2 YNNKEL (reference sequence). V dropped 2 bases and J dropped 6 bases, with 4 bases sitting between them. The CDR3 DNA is TGTGCCAGCAGCCAATCTCCCGGGGAGCTGTTTTTT. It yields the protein CASSQSPGELFF.

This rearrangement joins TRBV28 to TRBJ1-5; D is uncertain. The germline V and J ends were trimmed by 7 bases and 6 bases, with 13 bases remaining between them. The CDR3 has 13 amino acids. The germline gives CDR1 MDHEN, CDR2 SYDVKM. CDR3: CASKGRTRQPQHF. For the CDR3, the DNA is TGTGCCAGCAAAGGACGGACGCGTCAGCCCCAGCATTTT.

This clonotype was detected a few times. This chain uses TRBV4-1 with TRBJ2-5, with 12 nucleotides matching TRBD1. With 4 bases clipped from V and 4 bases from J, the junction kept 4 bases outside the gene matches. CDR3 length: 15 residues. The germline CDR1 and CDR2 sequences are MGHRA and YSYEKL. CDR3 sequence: CASSPRDRGRETQYF. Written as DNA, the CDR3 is TGCGCCAGCAGCCCCCGGGACAGGGGGCGAGAGACCCAGTACTTC.

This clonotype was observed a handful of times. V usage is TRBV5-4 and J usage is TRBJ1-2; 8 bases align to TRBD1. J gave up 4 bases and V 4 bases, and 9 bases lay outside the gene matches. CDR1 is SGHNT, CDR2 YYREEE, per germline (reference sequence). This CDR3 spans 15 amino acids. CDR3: CASSGKQGESYGYTF. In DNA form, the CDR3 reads TGTGCCAGCAGCGGGAAACAGGGGGAAAGCTATGGCTACACCTTC.

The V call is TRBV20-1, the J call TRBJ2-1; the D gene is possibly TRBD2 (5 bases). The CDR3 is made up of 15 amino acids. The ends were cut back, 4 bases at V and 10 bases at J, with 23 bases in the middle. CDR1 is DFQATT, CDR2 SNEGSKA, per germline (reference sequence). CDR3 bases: TGCAGTGCTATTGAGGCCTCGCGGGCCCCCGCCGAGCAGTTCTTC. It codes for CSAIEASRAPAEQFF.

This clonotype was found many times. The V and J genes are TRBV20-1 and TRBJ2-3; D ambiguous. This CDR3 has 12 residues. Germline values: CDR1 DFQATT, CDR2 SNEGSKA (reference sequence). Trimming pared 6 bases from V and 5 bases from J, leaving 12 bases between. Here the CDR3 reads CSAQVTLDTQYF. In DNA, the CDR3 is TGCAGTGCGCAAGTAACCCTAGATACGCAGTATTTT.

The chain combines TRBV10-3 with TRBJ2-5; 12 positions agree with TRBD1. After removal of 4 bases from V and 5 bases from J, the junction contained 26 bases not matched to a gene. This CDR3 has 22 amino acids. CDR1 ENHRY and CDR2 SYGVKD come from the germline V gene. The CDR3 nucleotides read TGTGCCATCAGTGCCGGGACAGGGGGCGGAGGGCGCCAAGGGGCGCATCGGGAGACCCAGTACTTC. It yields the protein CAISAGTGGGGRQGAHRETQYF.

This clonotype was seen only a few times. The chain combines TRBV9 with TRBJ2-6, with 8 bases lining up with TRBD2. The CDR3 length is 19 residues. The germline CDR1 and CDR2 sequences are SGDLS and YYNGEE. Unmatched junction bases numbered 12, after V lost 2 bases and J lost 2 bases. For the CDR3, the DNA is TGTGCCAGCAGCGTGCATTGGACTAGCCGGGGCGCTGGGGCCAACGTCCTGACTTTC. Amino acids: CASSVHWTSRGAGANVLTF. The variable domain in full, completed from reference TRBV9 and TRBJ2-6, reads DSGVTQTPKHLITATGQRVTLRCSPRSGDLSVYWYQQSLDQGLQFLIQYYNGEERAKGNILERFSAQQFPDLHSELNLSSLELGDSALYFCASSVHWTSRGAGANVLTFGAGSRLTVL.